Each of the 25 T cell receptor beta chains below was sequenced from the same sample in a study of T cell responses to AZD1222 COVID-19 vaccine (dated by TCRdb to the early 2020s). The protocol used for the library was the immunoSEQ multiplex PCR assay. The clones in this table, taken by TCRdb from immuneACCESS, are in-frame only. Not every clone is retained; where verified, under half of the shortfall comes from an unresolved V gene, and the cause of the rest is unknown. The sample table lists some 130,000 clones, about nine tenths of them with a count of one. The ten biggest clones cover about 1.1% of the sample. Explained via the paper, the time point label denotes: about 28 days (+/-7) after the second vaccine dose. The specimen comprised peripheral blood, sampled 28 days after the second AZD1222 dose. The receptors originated from an adult who received the AZD1222 COVID-19 vaccine.

The chain uses TRBV1 and TRBJ2-7; the table calls TRBD2, which could not be checked here. TRBV1 constitutes a pseudogene. This CDR3 comprises 16 residues. CDR3 protein: CTSSPSGLAGGYEQYF. Here the CDR3 DNA reads TGCACCAGCAGCCCCTCAGGACTAGCGGGGGGTTACGAGCAGTACTTC.

The chain carries TRBV9 and TRBJ1-2; possible D gene TRBD1, 5 bases. Trimming removed 2 bases at V and 7 bases at J, with 18 bases between. This CDR3 contains 15 residues. Germline V CDR1 and CDR2: SGDLS, YYNGEE. The chain's CDR3 is CASSVQSRGETGYTF. The CDR3 nucleotides read TGTGCCAGCAGCGTCCAAAGTAGGGGAGAGACTGGCTACACCTTC. Using reference TRBV9 and TRBJ1-2 for the parts outside the CDR3, the full variable domain is DSGVTQTPKHLITATGQRVTLRCSPRSGDLSVYWYQQSLDQGLQFLIQYYNGEERAKGNILERFSAQQFPDLHSELNLSSLELGDSALYFCASSVQSRGETGYTFGSGTRLTVV.

The rearrangement joins TRBV5-1 to TRBJ1-2; D may be TRBD1 (6 bases). Germline V CDR1 and CDR2: SGHRS, YFSETQ. The CDR3 runs 19 residues. V lost 1 base and J 4 bases, leaving 26 bases between the germline ends. The CDR3 here is CASSLLPRGGQGQSYGYTF. The DNA for the CDR3 is TGCGCCAGCAGCTTGCTGCCTAGGGGGGGCCAGGGCCAAAGCTATGGCTACACCTTC.

This clone occurred a few times. The chain recombines TRBV6-6 with TRBJ1-1; no reliable D call. The CDR3 runs 13 residues. The germline V gene has CDR1 MNHNY and CDR2 SVGAGI (reference sequence). The V end lost 8 bases, the J end lost 0 bases, and 10 bases lay between the germline ends. The CDR3 region is CASVAAMNTEAFF. The CDR3, as DNA: TGTGCCAGCGTGGCGGCAATGAACACTGAAGCTTTCTTT.

This chain uses TRBV9 with TRBJ2-5, with D maybe TRBD2 (7 bases). Trimming left V 0 bases short and J 4 bases short, with 13 bases between. Germline V gene lookup returns CDR1 SGDLS and CDR2 YYNGEE. This CDR3 comprises 15 residues. The CDR3, as DNA: TGTGCCAGCAGCGTAGAACGGGGGGCAGCAGAGACCCAGTACTTC. Protein product: CASSVERGAAETQYF.

The V gene is TRBV7-9, the J gene TRBJ1-4; 9 positions agree with TRBD1. CDR1 is SEHNR and CDR2 is FQNEAQ in the germline V gene (reference sequence). The CDR3 is 13 residues long. J was trimmed by 8 bases and V by 4 bases; bases with no gene match: 2. The chain's CDR3 is CASSSGTGEKLFF. In nucleotides, the CDR3 is TGTGCCAGCAGCTCTGGGACAGGGGAAAAACTGTTTTTT.

V usage is TRBV5-6 and J usage is TRBJ1-4; a possible D gene is TRBD1 (6 bases). Trimming took off 1 base at V and 6 bases at J, with 13 bases between the two ends. This CDR3 has 15 amino acids. The germline gives CDR1 SGHDT, CDR2 YYEEEE. CDR3 region: CASSLTGREDEKLFF. The DNA of the CDR3 is TGTGCCAGCAGCTTGACAGGGAGGGAGGATGAAAAACTGTTTTTT.

The chain has TRBV5-1 and TRBJ2-1; 7 bases fit TRBD1. CDR3 length equals 15 residues. The germline V gene has CDR1 SGHRS and CDR2 YFSETQ. The J segment lost 1 base and the V segment lost 5 bases, leaving 6 bases of the junction unmatched. The CDR3 nucleotides are TGCGCCAGCAGGACCGGGGACAGTTCCTACAATGAGCAGTTCTTC. Protein sequence: CASRTGDSSYNEQFF.

The chain carries TRBV9 and TRBJ2-3; D unclear. Germline V lookup: CDR1 SGDLS, CDR2 YYNGEE. The CDR3 consists of 12 residues. V was clipped by 3 bases and J by 2 bases, with 4 bases between them. The CDR3 protein is CASSEFTDTQYF. The DNA of the CDR3 is TGTGCCAGCAGCGAATTCACAGATACGCAGTATTTT.

The chain employs TRBV28 and TRBJ1-3, with D hard to call. The ends were cut back, 3 bases at V and 1 base at J, with 7 bases in the middle. CDR1 and CDR2 (germline): MDHEN, SYDVKM. CDR3 length: 14 amino acids. The CDR3 coding sequence is TGTGCCAGCAGTTTTTTGGGTTCTGGAAACACCATATATTTT. It codes for CASSFLGSGNTIYF.

V gene TRBV28 combines with J gene TRBJ1-2, with 12 positions matching TRBD1. Germline V lookup: CDR1 MDHEN, CDR2 SYDVKM. The CDR3 is 16 residues long. V shed 6 bases, J shed 4 bases, and the junction held 9 bases outside the gene matches. The DNA for the CDR3 is TGTGCCAGCAGCAGTCCCGGGACAGGGGGCGGCTATGGCTACACCTTC. Its protein is CASSSPGTGGGYGYTF.

The gene calls are TRBV30 and TRBJ1-6; D is undetermined. CDR1 and CDR2 from the germline V gene are GTSNPN and SVGIG (reference sequence). Trimming took off 0 bases at V and 9 bases at J, with 12 bases between the two ends. This CDR3 is built from 14 residues. The CDR3 coding sequence is TGTGCCTGGAGTGTAGTAGGGTCACGTTCACCCCTCCACTTT. Translation gives CAWSVVGSRSPLHF. The full variable domain, rest sourced from reference TRBV30 and TRBJ1-6, is SQTIHQWPATLVQPVGSPLSLECTVEGTSNPNLYWYRQAAGRGLQLLFYSVGIGQISSEVPQNLSASRPQDRQFILSSKKLLLSDSGFYLCAWSVVGSRSPLHFGNGTRLTVT.

This chain joins TRBV11-2 and TRBJ2-7, with D possibly TRBD2 on 6 matching bases. V was shortened by 5 bases and J by 3 bases, with 14 bases between the two germline ends. Germline CDR1 SGHAT, CDR2 FQNNGV. This CDR3 contains 14 residues. CDR3: CASSRSRRGYEQYF. The CDR3 DNA is TGTGCCAGCAGCCGTTCTAGGCGGGGCTACGAGCAGTACTTC.

The chain joins TRBV9 to TRBJ1-6; D is possibly TRBD1 (6 bases). The CDR3 totals 14 residues. Trimming stripped 2 bases from V and 7 bases from J, with 10 bases between. Germline values: CDR1 SGDLS, CDR2 YYNGEE. This CDR3 reads CASSVGTTNSPLHF. The CDR3 DNA follows: TGTGCCAGCAGCGTGGGGACAACGAATTCACCCCTCCACTTT.

V usage is TRBV7-8 and J usage is TRBJ1-4; D ambiguous. The CDR3 totals 13 residues. The V end lost 6 bases, the J end lost 5 bases, and 10 bases lay between the germline ends. Germline CDR1 is SGHVS and CDR2 is FQNEAQ. DNA for the CDR3: TGTGCCAGCAGGGGCCGGGAGAATGAAAAACTGTTTTTT. Protein product: CASRGRENEKLFF.

CDR3 sequence reads: CASSLRGRGTEAFF. The CDR3 DNA sequence: TGTGCCAGCAGTTTAAGGGGAAGAGGAACTGAAGCTTTCTTT. The V and J genes are TRBV28 and TRBJ1-1; D is possibly TRBD1 (5 bases). Trimming pared 2 bases from V and 5 bases from J, leaving 12 bases between. CDR3 size: 14 residues. CDR1 MDHEN and CDR2 SYDVKM come from the germline V gene.

This clone has a single count. The chain recombines TRBV7-2 with TRBJ2-2, with TRBD2 identical over 7 bases. CDR3 length equals 16 residues. The germline CDR1 and CDR2 sequences are SGHTA and FQGNSA. V lost 8 bases and J lost 4; bases outside the gene matches: 13. CDR3 sequence reads: CASRQGGIRVTGELFF. The CDR3, as DNA: TGTGCCAGCCGGCAGGGAGGGATAAGGGTCACCGGGGAGCTGTTTTTT.

This clone was seen only once. The chain links TRBV14 to TRBJ2-1; TRBD1 matches 10 bases. Losses at the gene ends were 4 bases for V and 9 bases for J; bases not matched to a gene: 12. This CDR3 comprises 16 residues. Looked up from germline, CDR1 is SGHDN and CDR2 is FVKESK. The CDR3 DNA is TGTGCCAGCAGCCTCTGGGACAGGGGTTTTTCGGGTGAGCAGTTCTTC. As protein: CASSLWDRGFSGEQFF.

This clone was found a few times. The J gene is TRBJ1-1, the V gene TRBV20-1; the D is unclear. The ends were cut back, 5 bases at V and 5 bases at J, with 9 bases in the middle. The CDR3 length is 11 residues. Germline-derived CDR1 and CDR2 are DFQATT and SNEGSKA (reference sequence). DNA for the CDR3: TGCAGTGCTTTGCCCGAAACTGAAGCTTTCTTT. Protein sequence: CSALPETEAFF.

As DNA, the CDR3 is TGTGCCAGCAGCACTAGCGGGGTAGGTGAGCAGTTCTTC. It specifies CASSTSGVGEQFF. The rearrangement links TRBV7-3 to TRBJ2-1; 10 nucleotides line up with TRBD2. CDR1 is SGHTA, CDR2 FQGTGA, per germline. Trimming cost V 5 bases and J 9 bases; bases outside gene matches: 4. This CDR3 comprises 13 residues.

The gene calls are TRBV19 and TRBJ2-5, with D possibly being TRBD2 (6 bases). Trimming removed 3 bases at V and 2 bases at J, with 16 bases between. Germline values: CDR1 LNHDA, CDR2 SQIVND (reference sequence). This CDR3 has 16 residues. The CDR3, as DNA: TGTGCCAGTAGTATCCCGGGGTTAGCGGCACAAGAGACCCAGTACTTC. This gives the protein CASSIPGLAAQETQYF.

This clone was seen a few times. The V gene is TRBV27, the J gene TRBJ1-1; no firm D call. CDR1 is MNHEY, CDR2 SMNVEV, per germline (reference sequence). The CDR3 has 13 residues. Trimming took 0 bases from V and 1 from J, leaving 3 bases between them. The CDR3 nucleotides are TGTGCCAGCAGTTTATCCCCGAACACTGAAGCTTTCTTT. Protein sequence: CASSLSPNTEAFF.

The CDR3 DNA reads as TGTGCCAGTAGCTCAGACCCCTCGACAGGGTTTTATGGCTACACCTTC. Translating gives CASSSDPSTGFYGYTF. The V gene is TRBV19, the J gene TRBJ1-2; 7 nucleotides align to TRBD1. The germline CDR1 and CDR2 sequences are LNHDA and SQIVND (reference sequence). The CDR3 loop spans 16 amino acids. J was trimmed by 5 bases and V by 6 bases; bases with no gene match: 15.

The chain joins TRBV7-2 to TRBJ2-2; tentative D call: TRBD1 (5 bases). The CDR3 loop spans 15 amino acids. Germline lookup yields CDR1 SGHTA and CDR2 FQGNSA. Trimming cost V 1 base and J 4 bases, with 10 bases left between them. DNA for the CDR3: TGTGCCAGCAGCTTAGTCAGACAGTCCACCGGGGAGCTGTTTTTT. This codes for CASSLVRQSTGELFF.

This sequence joins TRBV7-3 and TRBJ1-1; D is perhaps TRBD1 (6 bases). Germline CDR1 SGHTA, CDR2 FQGTGA. Trimming left V 3 bases short and J 5 bases short, with 13 bases between. This CDR3 comprises 14 residues. CDR3 in amino acids: CASSLVGRGTEAFF. DNA for the CDR3: TGTGCCAGCAGCTTGGTGGGGAGGGGGACTGAAGCTTTCTTT.